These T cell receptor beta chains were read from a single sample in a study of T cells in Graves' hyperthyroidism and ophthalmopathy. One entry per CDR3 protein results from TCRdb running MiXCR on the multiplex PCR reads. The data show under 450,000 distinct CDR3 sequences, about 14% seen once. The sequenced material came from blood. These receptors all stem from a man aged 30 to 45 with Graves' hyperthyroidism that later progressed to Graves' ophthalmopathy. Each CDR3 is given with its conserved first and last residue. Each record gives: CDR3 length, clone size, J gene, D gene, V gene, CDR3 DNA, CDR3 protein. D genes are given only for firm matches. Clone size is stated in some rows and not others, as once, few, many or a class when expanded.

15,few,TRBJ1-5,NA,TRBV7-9,TGTGCCAGCAGCCTAGGGACGGTTCCCAATCAGCCCCAGCATTTT,CASSLGTVPNQPQHF
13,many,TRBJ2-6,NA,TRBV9,TGTGCCAGCAGGGGTTCTGGGGCCAACGTCCTGACTTTC,CASRGSGANVLTF
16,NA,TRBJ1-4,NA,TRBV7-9,TGTGCCAGCATCCTGGCCGGGGGGCTCGGAACCTCGGGCCTGTTTTTT,CASILAGGLGTSGLFF
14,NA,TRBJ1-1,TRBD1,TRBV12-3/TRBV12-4,TGTGCCAGCAGTCCCGGGACAGATGGCACTGAAGCTTTCTTT,CASSPGTDGTEAFF
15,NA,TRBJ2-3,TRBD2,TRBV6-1,TGTGCCACCCGGACTAGCGGGGGGGCGACAGATACGCAGTATTTT,CATRTSGGATDTQYF
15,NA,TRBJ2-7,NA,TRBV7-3,TGTGCCAGCAGCTTATGGGGGGGGACACCCTACGAGCAGTACTTC,CASSLWGGTPYEQYF
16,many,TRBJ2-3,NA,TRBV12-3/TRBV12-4,TGTGCCAGCAGTTTAGTGAGGTGGAACAGTTCCGATACGCAGTATTTT,CASSLVRWNSSDTQYF
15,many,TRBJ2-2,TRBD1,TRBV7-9,TGTGCCAGCAGCGCCTGGACAGGGCAATCCGGGGAGCTGTTTTTT,CASSAWTGQSGELFF
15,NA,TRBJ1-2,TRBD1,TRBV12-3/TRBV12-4,TGTGCCAGCAGTCAAGGACAGGGCCCTAACTATGGCTACACCTTC,CASSQGQGPNYGYTF
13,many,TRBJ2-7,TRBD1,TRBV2,TGTGCCAGCAGCACGGGACAGCTGTACGAGCAGTACTTC,CASSTGQLYEQYF
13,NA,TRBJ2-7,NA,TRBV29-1,TGCAGCACCCCCGGGACAACTTGGGACGAGCAGTACTTC,CSTPGTTWDEQYF
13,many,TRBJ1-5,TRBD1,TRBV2,TGTGCCAGCAGACCGGACAGGGTCCAGCCCCAGCATTTT,CASRPDRVQPQHF
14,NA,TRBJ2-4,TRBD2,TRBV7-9,TGTGCCAGCAGCTTCGGACTCGGGGGGGACATTCAGTACTTC,CASSFGLGGDIQYF
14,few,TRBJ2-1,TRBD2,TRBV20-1,TGCAGTGCTCGCGGACTAGCGGACTACAATGAGCAGTTCTTC,CSARGLADYNEQFF
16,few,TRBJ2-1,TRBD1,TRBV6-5,TGTGCCAGCAGTTACACCCGGGACAGGGGGTACAATGAGCAGTTCTTC,CASSYTRDRGYNEQFF
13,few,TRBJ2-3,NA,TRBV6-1,TGTGCCAGCAGGCAACAGTACTCAGATACGCAGTATTTT,CASRQQYSDTQYF
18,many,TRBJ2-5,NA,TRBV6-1,TGTGCCAGCAGTGAAAGAATATGGGGGGGGCGGGGGCAAGAGACCCAGTACTTC,CASSERIWGGRGQETQYF
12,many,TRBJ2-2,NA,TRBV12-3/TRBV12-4,TGCGCCAGCACCCTGGGCACCGGGGAGCTGTTTTTT,CASTLGTGELFF
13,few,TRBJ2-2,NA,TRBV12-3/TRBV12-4,TGTGCCAGCAGTTCACAGGAGGTCGGGGAGCTGTTTTTT,CASSSQEVGELFF
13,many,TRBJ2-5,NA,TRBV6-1,TGTGCCAGCGAGAGGGAGCGGAAAGAGACCCAGTACTTC,CASERERKETQYF
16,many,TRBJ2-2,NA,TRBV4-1,TGCGCCAGCAGCCAAGTTTGGCGGGGGAACACCGGGGAGCTGTTTTTT,CASSQVWRGNTGELFF
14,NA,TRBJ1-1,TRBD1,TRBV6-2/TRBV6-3,TGTGCCAGCAGAGACTCAGGGGGTGGGACTGAAGCTTTCTTT,CASRDSGGGTEAFF
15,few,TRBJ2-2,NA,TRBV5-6,TGTGCCAGCAGCCCATGGGACTTCAACACCGGGGAGCTGTTTTTT,CASSPWDFNTGELFF